This T cell receptor beta chain was identified in a study of response to subunit inactivated influenza vaccine. One entry per CDR3 protein results from TCRdb running MiXCR on the RT-PCR reads. The data show 500,000 to 650,000 distinct CDR3 sequences, about 7.6% seen once. This clonotype was counted a few times. Its antigen remains unidentified. Study-level findings and limits: The authors suggested that few new T cells are recruited per seasonal influenza vaccination.

The input for sequencing was PBMCs from blood, taken less than 25 months after vaccination. The source is a man aged 50 to 69 who received an inactivated influenza vaccine.

This CDR3 reads CASSSGPNQAFEQYF. CDR3 DNA: TGTGCCAGCAGTTCCGGACCGAATCAGGCTTTCGAGCAGTACTTC. The V gene is TRBV28, the J gene TRBJ2-7; unclear D gene. Germline assignment: CDR1 MDHEN and CDR2 SYDVKM. The germline V and J ends were trimmed by 4 bases and 6 bases, with 19 bases remaining between them. This CDR3 region has 15 residues.